Listed below are T cell receptor beta chains from one sample, sequenced in a study of T cell changes during pregnancy in multiple sclerosis. The protocol was immunoSEQ multiplex PCR, while the TCRdb copy is restricted to in-frame clones and leaves out a portion. The data contain about 100,000 clones, 80% to 95% of them singletons. The material sequenced was peripheral blood, taken after pregnancy. The receptors were sampled from a female donor with multiple sclerosis, enrolled in a pregnancy study. Both conserved end residues are part of each CDR3. Rows may omit the clone size; those that give it use once, few, many or a size class.

abundance	v_gene	j_gene	CDR3aa
NA	TRBV4-3	TRBJ1-1	CASSQDRGFNGLNTEAFF
NA	TRBV27	TRBJ1-2	CASSVDRGGYGYTF
NA	TRBV9	TRBJ2-2	CASSYSGGASGELFF
NA	TRBV5-6	TRBJ2-7	CASSWRTVTSYEQYF
NA	TRBV5-6	TRBJ2-7	CASSLGLIGAGGNYEQYF
NA	TRBV5-4	TRBJ1-2	CASSHPGVDGYTF
NA	TRBV28	TRBJ1-5	CASSFGGLTPYSNQPQHF
NA	TRBV13	TRBJ2-2	CASSSYTGELFF
NA	TRBV9	TRBJ2-1	CASSATGLAGLMNNEQFF
once	TRBV29-1	TRBJ2-5	CSVVRLETQYF
once	TRBV7-6	TRBJ2-7	CASSLSFRDRDLSYEQYF
NA	TRBV28	TRBJ1-2	CASSLGGFEHGYTF
NA	TRBV7-9	TRBJ2-7	CASSLGLANEQYF
once	TRBV5-4	TRBJ2-7	CASSLEITIAGEQYF
NA	TRBV30	TRBJ2-1	CASDRGNEQFF
NA	TRBV19	TRBJ2-7	CASSIKGQSTYEQYF
NA	TRBV16	TRBJ2-1	CASSQSRSGLDNEQFF
NA	TRBV5-1	TRBJ1-2	CASSPGTGASYGYTF
NA	TRBV5-6	TRBJ2-3	CASSQAGDPTDTQYF
NA	TRBV11-1	TRBJ2-6	CASSLVGSGSLAGANVLTF